This TCR beta chain was captured in a study of glioma-infiltrating T cells after dendritic cell vaccination. Study-wide context: Three intradermal dendritic cell vaccine injections were given every two weeks.

Amplification used 60 V beta primers and 13 J beta primers. Profiling relied on immunoSEQ multiplex PCR, and the TCRdb table lists in-frame clones only, not all of them. The data contain around 100,000 clones, around 81% of them singletons. V lost 2 bases to trimming and J lost 2 bases; unmatched junction nucleotides: 7. The CDR3 runs 17 residues. Looked up from germline, CDR1 is MNHNS and CDR2 is SASEGT. Patients had residual fresh-frozen tumor tissue and more than two years of survival data. None of the glioblastoma patients had an isocitrate dehydrogenase mutation. The chain employs TRBV6-1 and TRBJ2-1; 9 bases match TRBD2. This specimen was blood, taken before dendritic cell vaccination. The receptor was isolated from a human donor with glioblastoma. The CDR3 region has the DNA TGTGCCAGCAGTGAAACCCATGCTAGCGGGGCCTACAATGAGCAGTTCTTC. Its translation is CASSETHASGAYNEQFF.